Each of the 8 T cell receptor beta chains below was sequenced from the same sample in a study of blood T cell repertoires in COVID-19 (dated by TCRdb to about 2020). Libraries were constructed by the immunoSEQ multiplex PCR assay. The source is immuneACCESS, and TCRdb retained only in-frame sequences with V and J called. Part of the clones is not carried over; for the studies checked, unresolved V genes explain less than half of this, and the remainder is unexplained. This sample comprises around 300,000 clones, less than 90% of them detected only once. Around 2.9% of the sample belongs to the ten largest clones. Sequenced input: PBMCs or T cells enriched from blood (not recorded which). These TCRs come from a woman aged 45-65 years who had recovered from COVID-19.

This chain joins TRBV2 and TRBJ2-3, with 14 positions matching TRBD2. From germline, CDR1 is SNHLY and CDR2 FYNNEI. The V gene end was trimmed by 5 bases and the J gene end by 3 bases; junction bases not matched to a gene: 1. The CDR3 is made up of 15 amino acids. CDR3 nucleotides: TGTGCCAGCAGTCGACTAGCGGGAGGGACAGATACGCAGTATTTT. It encodes CASSRLAGGTDTQYF.

The chain is built from TRBV7-8 and TRBJ2-6; unclear D gene. CDR3 length: 16 residues. V dropped 4 bases and J dropped 2 bases, with 12 bases sitting between them. Germline CDR1 and CDR2: SGHVS and FQNEAQ. The CDR3 coding sequence is TGTGCCAGCAGCTCGTTCTCGGGTGCTGGGGCCAACGTCCTGACTTTC. This encodes CASSSFSGAGANVLTF.

The chain uses TRBV30 and TRBJ1-5, with 10 nucleotides matching TRBD1. This CDR3 comprises 13 residues. J gave up 5 bases and V 3 bases, and 1 base lay outside the gene matches. Germline V gene data show CDR1 as GTSNPN and CDR2 as SVGIG (reference sequence). The CDR3 reads CAWSDRGHQPQHF. The CDR3 nucleotides are TGTGCCTGGAGCGACAGGGGGCATCAGCCCCAGCATTTT.

The rearrangement links TRBV7-2 to TRBJ2-7; 9 bases are shared with TRBD2. The germline CDR1 and CDR2 sequences are SGHTA and FQGNSA. With 1 base clipped from V and 5 bases from J, the junction kept 6 bases outside the gene matches. This CDR3 has 15 amino acids. CDR3 in amino acids: CASSLGREGPHEQYF. The CDR3 region has the DNA TGTGCCAGCAGCTTAGGGCGGGAGGGCCCCCACGAGCAGTACTTC.

The V call is TRBV6-5, the J call TRBJ1-1; D is perhaps TRBD1 (5 bases). V was shortened by 5 bases and J by 0 bases, with 13 bases between the two germline ends. This CDR3 is 15 amino acids long. CDR1 and CDR2 from the germline V gene are MNHEY and SVGAGI. CDR3 coding DNA: TGTGCCAGCAGTCGAACAGGTTTCATGAACACTGAAGCTTTCTTT. Translating it yields CASSRTGFMNTEAFF.

The rearrangement joins TRBV3-1 (or the pseudogene TRBV3-2) to TRBJ1-3; D is possibly TRBD1 (6 bases). The CDR3 runs 15 residues. CDR1 LGHDT and CDR2 YNNKEL come from the germline V gene (reference sequence). V was clipped by 3 bases and J by 4 bases, with 13 bases between them. The CDR3 spells CASSQKNRVGNTIYF. Written as DNA, the CDR3 is TGTGCCAGCAGCCAGAAAAACAGGGTCGGAAACACCATATATTTT.

The genes are TRBV27 and TRBJ2-1; possibly TRBD2 for D (5 bases). This CDR3 comprises 13 residues. Per germline, CDR1 MNHEY and CDR2 SMNVEV (reference sequence). The V end was cut by 4 bases, the J end by 8 bases, with 12 bases between. The CDR3 nucleotides are TGTGCCAGCAGTTATGGGAGCGCGGATGAGCAGTTCTTC. Translation gives CASSYGSADEQFF.

The chain uses TRBV7-6 and TRBJ2-5; D not certain. The CDR3 is 14 amino acids. Germline loops: CDR1 SGHVS, CDR2 FNYEAQ. Deletions cut 5 bases from V and 1 base from J, with 11 bases between. As DNA, the CDR3 is TGTGCCAGCAGCAAAACCCGAGGCCAAGAGACCCAGTACTTC. Its translation: CASSKTRGQETQYF. Complete variable domain (other parts from reference TRBV7-6 and TRBJ2-5): GAGVSQSPRYKVTKRGQDVALRCDPISGHVSLYWYRQALGQGPEFLTYFNYEAQQDKSGLPNDRFSAERPEGSISTLTIQRTEQRDSAMYRCASSKTRGQETQYFGPGTRLLVL.